The 10 T cell receptor beta chains reported below all come from one sample, sequenced in a study of beta chain features in type 1 diabetes. cDNA synthesis used the whole RNA isolate, giving expressed TCRB sequences. Assay used: immunoSEQ multiplex PCR; TCRdb lists only in-frame clones, some missing. This table holds hundreds of thousands of clones, about a sixth found once. Sequencing was done on a sample of naive CD4+ T cells from blood. Receptors were obtained from a young woman in good health.

The rearrangement joins TRBV4-3 to TRBJ2-2, with 11 bases lining up with TRBD2. J lost 4 bases, V lost 1 base, and 5 bases had no gene match. The CDR3 has 17 residues. Per the germline V gene, CDR1 is LGHNA and CDR2 is YSLEER. CDR3 loop: CASSQAGLAGGTGELFF. For the CDR3, the DNA is TGCGCCAGCAGCCAAGCGGGGCTAGCGGGAGGCACCGGGGAGCTGTTTTTT.

The chain has TRBV19 and TRBJ1-2, with 9 bases fitting TRBD1. The CDR3 contains 16 residues. V lost 3 bases and J lost 3; bases outside the gene matches: 8. Germline V gives CDR1 LNHDA, CDR2 SQIVND (reference sequence). The CDR3 bases are TGTGCCAGTAGTATGATTCGGGACAGGGCCCACTATGGCTACACCTTC. Protein sequence: CASSMIRDRAHYGYTF.

This clone has just a few counts. The V call is TRBV6-6, the J call TRBJ1-2, with D possibly TRBD1 on 5 matching bases. Germline values: CDR1 MNHNY, CDR2 SVGAGI (reference sequence). V shed 6 bases and J shed 4 bases, with 12 bases lying between them. The CDR3 contains 13 residues. The CDR3 protein is CASRDGQIYGYTF. CDR3 coding DNA: TGTGCCAGCAGAGACGGACAAATCTATGGCTACACCTTC.

The chain carries TRBV11-2 and TRBJ2-3; 10 bases agree with TRBD2. V trimming: 1 base; J trimming: 6 bases; junction bases outside the gene matches: 4. Germline V gene data show CDR1 as SGHAT and CDR2 as FQNNGV. The CDR3 is 15 residues long. CDR3 sequence reads: CASSLGFSGRDTQYF. The CDR3 region has the DNA TGTGCCAGCAGCTTAGGGTTTAGCGGGAGGGATACGCAGTATTTT.

As to this clone: Distinct nucleotide sequences in the sample also encode this CDR3. The genes are TRBV10-3 and TRBJ2-7; 7 bases map to TRBD2. V gave up 6 bases and J gave up 2 bases; unmatched junction bases: 1. This CDR3 has 12 amino acids. The germline CDR1 and CDR2 sequences are ENHRY and SYGVKD. CDR3 in DNA: TGTGCCATCAGAAGCGGGACCTACGAGCAGTACTTC. It codes for CAIRSGTYEQYF.

This clone was counted between two and nine times. V usage is TRBV28 and J usage is TRBJ2-6; either TRBD1 or TRBD2 may fit D (5 bases each). Trimming pared 0 bases from V and 2 bases from J, leaving 8 bases between. The CDR3 loop spans 16 amino acids. Germline V CDR1 and CDR2: MDHEN, SYDVKM. This CDR3 is CASSLWRGAGANVLTF. The CDR3 DNA reads TGTGCCAGCAGTTTATGGAGGGGCGCTGGGGCCAACGTCCTGACTTTC.

This clone was found a few times. The chain uses TRBV18 and TRBJ1-2; D uncertain. Germline assignment: CDR1 KGHSH and CDR2 LQKENI. The length of the CDR3 is 15 residues. Trimming took 0 bases from V and 3 from J, leaving 11 bases between them. This CDR3 reads CASSPPQSADYGYTF. The DNA of the CDR3 is TGTGCCAGCTCACCACCGCAGTCAGCAGACTATGGCTACACCTTC.

Only a few counts were recorded for this clone. J is TRBJ2-1 and V is TRBV7-8, with 7 positions matching TRBD2. In germline, CDR1 is SGHVS, CDR2 FQNEAQ. The length of the CDR3 is 15 residues. J lost 0 bases, V lost 8 bases, and 7 bases had no gene match. The CDR3 DNA reads TGTGCCAGCCTGGCGGGAGCGTCCTCCTACAATGAGCAGTTCTTC. Protein product: CASLAGASSYNEQFF.

This clone was observed a few times. The CDR3 reads CASSKSHHIRDEQYF. The CDR3 region has the DNA TGTGCCAGCAGCAAATCCCACCACATTAGGGACGAGCAGTACTTC. This sequence joins TRBV21-1 and TRBJ2-7. TRBV21-1 is assigned pseudogene status. CDR3 length equals 15 residues.

This clone appeared a few times. The gene calls are TRBV7-2 and TRBJ2-3; 9 nucleotides match TRBD1. The germline CDR1 and CDR2 sequences are SGHTA and FQGNSA. Trimming removed 7 bases from V and 4 bases from J; junction bases left unmatched: 9. There are 15 residues in the CDR3. CDR3 nucleotide sequence: TGTGCCAGCACCCCGTGGTGGGACAGGGCAGATACGCAGTATTTT. It codes for CASTPWWDRADTQYF.